A single sample gave rise to the 18 T cell receptor beta chains below, sequenced in a study of cytomegalovirus exposure and HLA in healthy donors. Profiling relied on immunoSEQ multiplex PCR, and the TCRdb table lists in-frame clones only, not all of them. The data show 70,000 to 80,000 clones, with roughly 94% seen just once and about 3.3% held by the top ten. Sequences were obtained from PBMCs. These receptors originate from a woman aged 18-29 years in good health and CMV-seropositive.

This rearrangement joins TRBV19 to TRBJ1-1; D gene ambiguous. This CDR3 has 13 amino acids. V was clipped by 2 bases and J by 6 bases, with 10 bases between them. The V gene's germline CDR1 is LNHDA and CDR2 SQIVND (reference sequence). CDR3 nucleotides: TGTGCCAGTAGTATAAGAGGGCCCGCTGAAGCTTTCTTT. This gives the protein CASSIRGPAEAFF.

This clone showed up just once. V usage is TRBV27 and J usage is TRBJ2-5; weak D call: TRBD1 (7 bases). Germline assignment: CDR1 MNHEY and CDR2 SMNVEV (reference sequence). The CDR3 is 16 residues long. Between the trimmed V and J ends, which lost 0 bases and 5 bases, there was a span of 16 bases. The CDR3 here is CASSLSVRGVLETQYF. The CDR3 nucleotides read TGTGCCAGCAGTTTATCAGTCAGGGGGGTTTTGGAGACCCAGTACTTC.

In its sample, this clone was seen once. CDR3 protein: CASSWGLGNEQFF. As DNA, the CDR3 is TGTGCCAGCAGCTGGGGACTGGGCAATGAGCAGTTCTTC. J is TRBJ2-1 and V is TRBV7-2, with D possibly being TRBD2 (6 bases). V was pared by 4 bases and J by 6 bases, with 10 bases between. The CDR3 is 13 residues long. The germline V gene has CDR1 SGHTA and CDR2 FQGNSA.

The gene calls are TRBV2 and TRBJ1-2; D is ambiguous. Per the germline V gene, CDR1 is SNHLY and CDR2 is FYNNEI. Trimming pared 6 bases from V and 8 bases from J, leaving 19 bases between. The CDR3 is 14 residues long. The CDR3 nucleotides read TGTGCCAGCAGCTCCGGGCGGGGAGAAGAGGGCTACACCTTC. Translated: CASSSGRGEEGYTF. Together with reference TRBV2 and TRBJ1-2, the CDR3 gives the full variable domain: EPEVTQTPSHQVTQMGQEVILRCVPISNHLYFYWYRQILGQKVEFLVSFYNNEISEKSEIFDDQFSVERPDGSNFTLKIRSTKLEDSAMYFCASSSGRGEEGYTFGSGTRLTVV.

The rearrangement links TRBV5-1 to TRBJ1-2; 7 bases fit TRBD1. The ends lost 4 bases at V and 3 bases at J; junction bases unmatched: 9. The germline V gene encodes CDR1 SGHRS and CDR2 YFSETQ. The CDR3 spans 15 residues. CDR3: CASSPYGQADYGYTF. As DNA, the CDR3 is TGCGCCAGCAGCCCATACGGACAGGCCGACTATGGCTACACCTTC.

V usage is TRBV7-9 and J usage is TRBJ2-7; tentative D call: TRBD2 (5 bases). Trimming cost V 4 bases and J 5 bases, with 21 bases left between them. CDR1 and CDR2 from the germline V gene are SEHNR and FQNEAQ (reference sequence). The CDR3 is 16 residues long. Here the CDR3 DNA reads TGTGCCAGCAGCTCCCTCGAGGGAATGGGGTTCGACGAGCAGTACTTC. Translation gives CASSSLEGMGFDEQYF.

The J gene is TRBJ2-1, the V gene TRBV19; possibly TRBD1 for D (6 bases). The CDR3 length is 16 residues. The germline V gene encodes CDR1 LNHDA and CDR2 SQIVND (reference sequence). V lost 5 bases, J lost 4 bases, and 18 bases lay in between. The CDR3 DNA sequence: TGTGCCAGTAGTCCCCAAACAGGGAGTTTTTACAATGAGCAGTTCTTC. Its protein is CASSPQTGSFYNEQFF.

The CDR3 nucleotides read TGTGCCTGCCGGGACAGTCTTAGCAATCAGCCCCAGCATTTT. The encoded protein is CACRDSLSNQPQHF. The rearrangement links TRBV6-1 to TRBJ1-5; 7 nucleotides line up with TRBD1. V dropped 11 bases and J dropped 0; count of bases not matched to a gene: 7. The CDR3 sequence is 14 residues long. CDR1 is MNHNS, CDR2 SASEGT, per germline.

This sequence joins TRBV5-4 and TRBJ2-3; TRBD2 matches at 12 bases. The germline V gene has CDR1 SGHNT and CDR2 YYREEE (reference sequence). The CDR3 is made up of 17 amino acids. The V and J ends lost 3 bases and 2 bases, in that order; junction bases with no gene match: 7. The CDR3 here is CASSYRLAGVSTDTQYF. The CDR3 DNA reads TGTGCCAGCAGCTATCGACTAGCGGGAGTGTCCACAGATACGCAGTATTTT.

The chain has TRBV11-2 and TRBJ1-2; 9 bases line up with TRBD1. The germline CDR1 and CDR2 sequences are SGHAT and FQNNGV. The CDR3 length is 16 residues. Germline trimming cut 5 bases from V and 0 bases from J; bases unmatched to any gene: 7. The CDR3 DNA reads TGTGCCAGCAGCCGGCCGGGACAGGGTTCTAACTATGGCTACACCTTC. This sequence encodes CASSRPGQGSNYGYTF.

The chain recombines TRBV4-1 with TRBJ2-4; 7 nucleotides match TRBD2. V was clipped by 0 bases and J by 8 bases; unmatched bases: 10. This CDR3 comprises 16 residues. Germline CDR1 is MGHRA and CDR2 is YSYEKL. For the CDR3, the DNA is TGCGCCAGCAGCCAAGATCGGACGGCCCGGGGGGACATTCAGTACTTC. Amino acids: CASSQDRTARGDIQYF.

The chain has TRBV7-2 and TRBJ2-7; D gene unclear. Germline V gene lookup returns CDR1 SGHTA and CDR2 FQGNSA. With 6 bases removed from V and 1 base from J, the gap between germline ends came to 13 bases. This CDR3 is built from 14 residues. CDR3 amino acids: CASRPNQASYEQYF. Written as DNA, the CDR3 is TGTGCCAGCAGGCCAAACCAGGCGTCCTACGAGCAGTACTTC.

This chain connects TRBV4-2 to TRBJ1-1; 8 bases are a match to TRBD1. Trimming took 4 bases from V and 6 from J; bases not matched to a gene: 10. Germline CDR1 reads LGHNA; CDR2 reads YNFKEQ. The CDR3 sequence is 15 residues long. CDR3 sequence reads: CASSRETGDFAEAFF. In DNA form, the CDR3 reads TGTGCCAGCAGCCGGGAGACAGGGGACTTTGCTGAAGCTTTCTTT.

The chain is built from TRBV5-4 and TRBJ1-4, with D tentatively TRBD1 (5 bases). CDR3 size: 14 residues. Trimming stripped 4 bases from V and 3 bases from J, with 10 bases between. Germline V CDR1 and CDR2: SGHNT, YYREEE (reference sequence). The CDR3 protein is CASSKDSSNEKLFF. CDR3 sequence (DNA): TGTGCCAGCAGCAAAGACAGCTCTAATGAAAAACTGTTTTTT.

This clone was detected only once. V and J are TRBV28 and TRBJ2-1; 12 bases fit TRBD2. Germline loops: CDR1 MDHEN, CDR2 SYDVKM. This CDR3 comprises 19 residues. Trimming cost V 5 bases and J 1 base; bases outside gene matches: 12. The CDR3 spells CASSPRTSGVLSSYNEQFF. The CDR3, as DNA: TGTGCCAGCAGTCCAAGGACTAGCGGGGTCCTTTCATCCTACAATGAGCAGTTCTTC.

The count of this clone is one. This chain uses TRBV7-2 with TRBJ2-7; TRBD2 matches 9 bases. Unmatched junction bases numbered 6, after V lost 4 bases and J lost 5 bases. The germline V gene encodes CDR1 SGHTA and CDR2 FQGNSA. The CDR3 length is 14 residues. The CDR3: CASSSLAGVDEQYF. In DNA, the CDR3 is TGTGCCAGCAGCTCGTTAGCGGGAGTCGACGAGCAGTACTTC.

This clone came up once. The V gene is TRBV9, the J gene TRBJ2-5, with 10 bases identical to TRBD2. Germline-derived CDR1 and CDR2 are SGDLS and YYNGEE. The V gene end was trimmed by 0 bases and the J gene end by 4 bases; junction bases not matched to a gene: 12. The CDR3 is 18 amino acids. CDR3 nucleotide sequence: TGTGCCAGCAGCGTAGGAGCGGGGGGGCGGGTTGCACCAGAGACCCAGTACTTC. It translates to CASSVGAGGRVAPETQYF.

The CDR3 spells CASSYSGLAGSNEQFF. CDR3 DNA: TGTGCCAGCAGTTACTCGGGACTAGCGGGGAGCAATGAGCAGTTCTTC. The chain couples TRBV6-5 to TRBJ2-1; TRBD2 matches at 13 bases. The germline V gene has CDR1 MNHEY and CDR2 SVGAGI. The J segment lost 6 bases and the V segment lost 0 bases, leaving 2 bases of the junction unmatched. The CDR3 covers 16 residues.